The 28 T cell receptor beta chains reported below all come from one sample, sequenced in a study of shared clonotypes between healthy human individuals. Libraries were prepared by immunoSEQ multiplex PCR; TCRdb keeps only in-frame clonotypes and omits some of them. This sample has nearly 2 million clones, with over 85% found just once. Cells designated naive CD8 were CD45RO-negative and were positively selected for CCR7, with terminally differentiated effector memory CD45RA+ cells excluded. The sequenced material came from naive CD8+ T cells sorted from blood. The receptors were sampled from a man between 18 and 35 years old in good health.

The chain has TRBV18 and TRBJ2-1; D perhaps matches TRBD2 (5 bases). V lost 6 bases and J lost 2, with 17 bases in between. CDR3 length equals 16 residues. Germline lookup yields CDR1 KGHSH and CDR2 LQKENI. CDR3 in DNA: TGTGCCAGCTCTCCAGGACCCCGGGGTCCCTACAATGAGCAGTTCTTC. It codes for CASSPGPRGPYNEQFF.

The rearrangement uses TRBV7-9 and TRBJ2-7; 7 nucleotides align to TRBD2. Germline loops: CDR1 SEHNR, CDR2 FQNEAQ (reference sequence). V lost 4 bases to trimming and J lost 6 bases; unmatched junction nucleotides: 12. The CDR3 consists of 15 residues. The CDR3 region has the DNA TGTGCCAGCAGCTCCCGGACTAGTTACCCTTTCGAGCAGTACTTC. This translates into CASSSRTSYPFEQYF.

The V call is TRBV10-1, the J call TRBJ1-1, with D perhaps matching TRBD1 (6 bases). Germline loops: CDR1 WNHNN, CDR2 SYGVQD (reference sequence). The CDR3 spans 15 residues. V lost 7 bases, J lost 1 base, and 16 bases lay in between. This CDR3 reads CASKSDRPSNTEAFF. DNA for the CDR3: TGCGCCAGCAAATCGGACAGACCTTCGAACACTGAAGCTTTCTTT.

This clone has a single count. The V gene is TRBV6-5, the J gene TRBJ1-2; no clear D. Per the germline V gene, CDR1 is MNHEY and CDR2 is SVGAGI. Trimming pared 2 bases from V and 8 bases from J, leaving 9 bases between. This CDR3 spans 12 amino acids. CDR3 bases: TGTGCCAGCAGTTACACGGGGAACGGCTACACCTTC. This sequence encodes CASSYTGNGYTF.

The rearrangement links TRBV4-1 to TRBJ1-5, with D possibly being TRBD1 (6 bases). This CDR3 spans 17 amino acids. Deletions cut 1 base from V and 6 bases from J, with 19 bases between. CDR1 is MGHRA and CDR2 is YSYEKL in the germline V gene. CDR3 in DNA: TGCGCCAGCAGCCAAGTCCCCCAACACGGGGGCGCTCAGCCCCAGCATTTT. It codes for CASSQVPQHGGAQPQHF.

V usage is TRBV11-2 and J usage is TRBJ2-7; 9 bases match TRBD1. After removal of 7 bases from V and 3 bases from J, the junction contained 10 bases not matched to a gene. This CDR3 comprises 15 residues. Germline V CDR1 and CDR2: SGHAT, FQNNGV. CDR3 loop: CASTTEGGQGYEQYF. The CDR3 bases are TGTGCCAGCACCACAGAGGGGGGACAGGGCTACGAGCAGTACTTC.

This clone was detected only once. This chain joins TRBV30 and TRBJ2-2; tentative D call: TRBD1 (5 bases). The CDR3 has 13 residues. In germline, CDR1 is GTSNPN, CDR2 SVGIG (reference sequence). V was cut by 2 bases and J by 4 bases, with 8 bases left in between. The CDR3 DNA follows: TGTGCCTGGAGTCTACAGGTCACCGGGGAGCTGTTTTTT. Translation: CAWSLQVTGELFF.

The chain employs TRBV2 and TRBJ1-1; D is unclear. CDR1 SNHLY and CDR2 FYNNEI come from the germline V gene. The germline V and J ends were trimmed by 8 bases and 10 bases, with 14 bases remaining between them. This CDR3 spans 11 amino acids. The CDR3 loop is CASGEGEGAFF. CDR3 nucleotide sequence: TGTGCCAGCGGCGAGGGCGAGGGAGCTTTCTTT. The entire variable domain, with the rest obtained from reference TRBV2 and TRBJ1-1, is as follows: EPEVTQTPSHQVTQMGQEVILRCVPISNHLYFYWYRQILGQKVEFLVSFYNNEISEKSEIFDDQFSVERPDGSNFTLKIRSTKLEDSAMYFCASGEGEGAFFGQGTRLTVV.

This sequence joins TRBV20-1 and TRBJ1-1; possible D gene TRBD1, 6 bases. CDR1 is DFQATT, CDR2 SNEGSKA, per germline (reference sequence). The CDR3 extends over 11 amino acids. CDR3 protein: CPRTENTEAFF. The CDR3 region has the DNA TGCCCCCGGACAGAAAACACTGAAGCTTTCTTT.

The CDR3 loop is CASSESWGYEQYF. Written as DNA, the CDR3 is TGTGCCAGCAGTGAATCTTGGGGTTACGAGCAGTACTTC. The gene calls are TRBV6-1 and TRBJ2-7; no firm D call. The germline V gene has CDR1 MNHNS and CDR2 SASEGT. The CDR3 runs to 13 residues. Between the trimmed V and J ends, which lost 2 bases and 4 bases, there was a span of 9 bases.

The J gene is TRBJ2-1, the V gene TRBV4-3, with D possibly being TRBD1 or TRBD2 (5 bases each). The CDR3 is 15 residues long. V was cut by 3 bases and J by 0 bases, with 9 bases left in between. Per germline, CDR1 LGHNA and CDR2 YSLEER. The CDR3 here is CASSHGTNSYNEQFF. The CDR3 DNA reads TGCGCCAGCAGCCATGGGACCAACTCCTACAATGAGCAGTTCTTC.

This clone was counted a few times. The CDR3 protein is CSVTGANTEAFF. The CDR3 DNA follows: TGCAGCGTTACCGGAGCGAACACTGAAGCTTTCTTT. The V and J genes are TRBV29-1 and TRBJ1-1; D remains ambiguous. Per germline, CDR1 SQVTM and CDR2 ANQGSEA. This CDR3 is 12 amino acids long. The V end was cut by 5 bases, the J end by 1 base, with 8 bases between.

The rearrangement joins TRBV5-6 to TRBJ1-1; D not resolved. Germline values: CDR1 SGHDT, CDR2 YYEEEE. This CDR3 is 15 amino acids long. V lost 3 bases and J lost 6, with 18 bases in between. DNA of the CDR3: TGTGCCAGCAGCTCCGCCGATCCGCCCGCGCCTGAAGCTTTCTTT. As protein: CASSSADPPAPEAFF.

The J gene is TRBJ1-2, the V gene TRBV11-2; the match to TRBD1 covers 7 bases. The CDR3 totals 14 residues. The germline CDR1 and CDR2 sequences are SGHAT and FQNNGV. Trimming at V came to 5 bases and at J to 8 bases, leaving 11 bases not matched to a gene. Written as DNA, the CDR3 is TGTGCCAGCAGCCCGACAGGGCTTGGTCGGGGCTACACCTTC. It is translated as CASSPTGLGRGYTF.

The J gene is TRBJ2-2, the V gene TRBV10-2; 8 bases are a match to TRBD2. The V gene's germline CDR1 is WSHSY and CDR2 SAAADI. Trimming at V came to 8 bases and at J to 4 bases, leaving 6 bases not matched to a gene. CDR3 size: 14 residues. Here the CDR3 DNA reads TGCGCCAGCCTCACGGGAGGGGTCACCGGGGAGCTGTTTTTT. This gives the protein CASLTGGVTGELFF.

This chain uses TRBV4-3 with TRBJ2-2; 11 nucleotides agree with TRBD2. V shed 0 bases, J shed 1 base, and the junction held 4 bases outside the gene matches. The CDR3 runs to 18 residues. Germline CDR1 LGHNA, CDR2 YSLEER. CDR3 DNA: TGCGCCAGCAGCCAAGATGGCGGGACTAGCGGGAACACCGGGGAGCTGTTTTTT. Translation: CASSQDGGTSGNTGELFF.

Regarding this clone: Other nucleotide sequences from this sample produce the same CDR3. The chain uses TRBV27 and TRBJ2-7, with D hard to call. The CDR3 covers 13 residues. Per the germline V gene, CDR1 is MNHEY and CDR2 is SMNVEV (reference sequence). The V and J ends lost 0 bases and 4 bases respectively, with 7 bases between them. The CDR3 DNA reads TGTGCCAGCAGTTTATCCTTGGGGTACGAGCAGTACTTC. It translates to CASSLSLGYEQYF.

V usage is TRBV10-3 and J usage is TRBJ2-3; 7 bases align to TRBD1. Unmatched junction bases numbered 8, after V lost 3 bases and J lost 8 bases. The CDR3 runs 14 residues. CDR1 is ENHRY, CDR2 SYGVKD, per germline. In DNA form, the CDR3 reads TGTGCCATCAGTGAAGGGACAGTACCTAGTACGCAGTATTTT. It codes for CAISEGTVPSTQYF.

The chain has TRBV7-9 and TRBJ1-2, with D perhaps matching TRBD1 (5 bases). The CDR3 length is 15 residues. Germline-derived CDR1 and CDR2 are SEHNR and FQNEAQ (reference sequence). V dropped 4 bases and J dropped 2 bases, with 14 bases sitting between them. CDR3 protein: CASSYSRDLNYGYTF. CDR3 nucleotide sequence: TGTGCCAGCAGCTACAGCAGGGACCTCAACTATGGCTACACCTTC.

To note about this clone: At one end, the junction sequence differs from germline, possibly due to a read error. In the same sample, other DNA sequences code for this CDR3. The chain uses TRBV7-7 and TRBJ1-1, with D unclear. CDR3 size: 13 residues. The germline V gene encodes CDR1 SSHAT and CDR2 FNYEAQ (reference sequence). The CDR3: CASSLGANTEAFF. The CDR3 bases are TGTGCTAGCAGCTTAGGCGCGAACACTGAAGCTTTCTTT.

J is TRBJ2-7 and V is TRBV12-5; no clear D gene. In germline, CDR1 is LGHNT, CDR2 FRNRAP. CDR3 length: 12 amino acids. V was shortened by 6 bases and J by 1 base, with 7 bases between the two germline ends. CDR3 in amino acids: CASGPGSYEQYF. The CDR3 bases are TGTGCTAGTGGACCGGGTTCCTACGAGCAGTACTTC.

The chain carries TRBV6-1 and TRBJ2-2; D is perhaps TRBD1 (6 bases). CDR1 and CDR2 (germline): MNHNS, SASEGT. V lost 0 bases and J lost 5, with 13 bases in between. The CDR3 extends over 16 amino acids. The CDR3 region is CASSEALQGRTGELFF. The CDR3 nucleotides read TGTGCCAGCAGTGAAGCGCTTCAGGGGCGGACCGGGGAGCTGTTTTTT.

The CDR3 bases are TGTGCCAGCAGTTTATCGTGGGAGGGCACCGGGGAGCTGTTTTTT. Translation: CASSLSWEGTGELFF. The J gene is TRBJ2-2, the V gene TRBV27; 7 bases agree with TRBD2. The CDR3 has 15 amino acids. Trimming took 0 bases from V and 4 from J; bases not matched to a gene: 2. CDR1 is MNHEY and CDR2 is SMNVEV in the germline V gene (reference sequence).

The V call is TRBV27, the J call TRBJ2-7, with TRBD1 matching 9 bases. The germline V gene has CDR1 MNHEY and CDR2 SMNVEV (reference sequence). With V trimmed by 6 bases and J by 4 bases, 10 bases remained unmatched. CDR3 size: 15 residues. The CDR3 loop is CASRNTGTGMYEQYF. In DNA form, the CDR3 reads TGTGCCAGCAGAAACACCGGGACAGGGATGTACGAGCAGTACTTC.

This clone was recorded a few times. The gene calls are TRBV5-5 and TRBJ2-2; D is perhaps TRBD2 (5 bases). Trimming stripped 4 bases from V and 7 bases from J, with 11 bases between. This CDR3 spans 13 amino acids. Germline V gives CDR1 SGHKS, CDR2 YYEKEE (reference sequence). CDR3 protein: CASSLLLVGELFF. In DNA form, the CDR3 reads TGTGCCAGCAGCCTGTTACTAGTCGGGGAGCTGTTTTTT.

V and J are TRBV27 and TRBJ2-5, with TRBD2 matching 8 bases. This CDR3 has 15 amino acids. CDR1 is MNHEY, CDR2 SMNVEV, per germline (reference sequence). The trim removed 5 bases at V and 6 bases at J, leaving 11 bases unmatched. In DNA form, the CDR3 reads TGTGCCAGCAGTCCGGGACTAGTGGGAGAGCAGACCCAGTACTTC. It specifies CASSPGLVGEQTQYF.

The rearrangement joins TRBV9 to TRBJ1-2; no clear D gene. CDR3 length: 12 residues. The V end was cut by 2 bases, the J end by 7 bases, with 9 bases between. The germline gives CDR1 SGDLS, CDR2 YYNGEE. CDR3 loop: CASSVRGAGYTF. For the CDR3, the DNA is TGTGCCAGCAGCGTGCGGGGAGCTGGCTACACCTTC.

The chain employs TRBV6-1 and TRBJ1-4; the D is unclear. Trimming cost V 4 bases and J 1 base, with 10 bases left between them. Germline values: CDR1 MNHNS, CDR2 SASEGT. CDR3 length equals 15 residues. The CDR3: CASSVVRGTNEKLFF. The CDR3 coding sequence is TGTGCCAGCAGTGTGGTACGGGGAACTAATGAAAAACTGTTTTTT.